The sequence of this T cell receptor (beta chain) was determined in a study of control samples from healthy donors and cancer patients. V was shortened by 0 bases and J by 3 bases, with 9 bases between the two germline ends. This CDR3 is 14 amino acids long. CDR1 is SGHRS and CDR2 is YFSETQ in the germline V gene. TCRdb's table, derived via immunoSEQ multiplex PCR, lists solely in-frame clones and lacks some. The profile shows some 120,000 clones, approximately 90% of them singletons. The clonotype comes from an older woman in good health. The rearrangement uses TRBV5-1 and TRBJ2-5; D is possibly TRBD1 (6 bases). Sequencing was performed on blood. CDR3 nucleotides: TGCGCCAGCAGCTTGGGACACAGGGAAGAGACCCAGTACTTC. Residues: CASSLGHREETQYF.